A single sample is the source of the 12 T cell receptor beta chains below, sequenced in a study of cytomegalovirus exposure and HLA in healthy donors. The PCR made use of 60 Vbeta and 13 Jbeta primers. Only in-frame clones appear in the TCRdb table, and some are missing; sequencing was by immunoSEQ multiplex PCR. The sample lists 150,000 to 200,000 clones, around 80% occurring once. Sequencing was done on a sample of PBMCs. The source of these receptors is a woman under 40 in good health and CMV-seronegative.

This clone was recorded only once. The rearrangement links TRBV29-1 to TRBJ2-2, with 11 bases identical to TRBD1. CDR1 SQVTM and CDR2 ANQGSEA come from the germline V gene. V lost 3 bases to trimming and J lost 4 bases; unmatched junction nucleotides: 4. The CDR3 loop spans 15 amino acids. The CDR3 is CSVDTGQGGTGELFF. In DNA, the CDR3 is TGCAGCGTTGACACGGGACAGGGGGGCACCGGGGAGCTGTTTTTT.

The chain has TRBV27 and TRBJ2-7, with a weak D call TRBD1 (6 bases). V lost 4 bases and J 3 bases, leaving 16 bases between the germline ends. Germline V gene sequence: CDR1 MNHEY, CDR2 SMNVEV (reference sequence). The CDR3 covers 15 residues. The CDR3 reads CASSSPGTYIYEQYF. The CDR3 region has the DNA TGTGCCAGCAGTTCACCCGGGACATACATCTACGAGCAGTACTTC.

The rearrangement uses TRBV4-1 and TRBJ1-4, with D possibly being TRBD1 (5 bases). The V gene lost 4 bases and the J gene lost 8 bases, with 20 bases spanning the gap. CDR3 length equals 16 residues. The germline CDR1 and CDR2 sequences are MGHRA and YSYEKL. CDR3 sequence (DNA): TGCGCCAGCAGCCCGATCGGACACACTTCGAGGGAAAAACTGTTTTTT. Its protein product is CASSPIGHTSREKLFF.

The CDR3 DNA is TGTGCCAGCAGTTATTCCCGGACTTTAGGAGAGGGCTACACCTTC. Translating it yields CASSYSRTLGEGYTF. The chain recombines TRBV6-5 with TRBJ1-2, with no clear D. Between the trimmed V and J ends, which lost 3 bases and 8 bases, there was a span of 19 bases. The CDR3 length is 15 residues. The germline V gene has CDR1 MNHEY and CDR2 SVGAGI.

CDR3 sequence (DNA): TGTGCCAGCTCGCAGCGTGACAGGGGAAGCAATCAGCCCCAGCATTTT. Translating gives CASSQRDRGSNQPQHF. This rearrangement joins TRBV18 to TRBJ1-5; 8 nucleotides line up with TRBD1. The length of the CDR3 is 16 residues. After removal of 6 bases from V and 1 base from J, the junction contained 8 bases not matched to a gene. The germline gives CDR1 KGHSH, CDR2 LQKENI.

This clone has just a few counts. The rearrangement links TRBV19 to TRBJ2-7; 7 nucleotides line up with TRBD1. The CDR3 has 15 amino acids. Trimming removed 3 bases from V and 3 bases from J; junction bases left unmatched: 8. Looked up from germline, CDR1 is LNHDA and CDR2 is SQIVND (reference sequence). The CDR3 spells CASSMASGQNYEQYF. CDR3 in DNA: TGTGCCAGTAGTATGGCCTCGGGACAGAACTACGAGCAGTACTTC.

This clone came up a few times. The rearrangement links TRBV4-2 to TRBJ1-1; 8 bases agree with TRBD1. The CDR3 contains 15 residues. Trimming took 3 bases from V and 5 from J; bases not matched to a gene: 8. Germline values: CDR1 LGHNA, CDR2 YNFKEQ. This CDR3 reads CASSHPGGANTEAFF. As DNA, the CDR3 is TGTGCCAGCAGCCACCCAGGGGGCGCGAATACTGAAGCTTTCTTT.

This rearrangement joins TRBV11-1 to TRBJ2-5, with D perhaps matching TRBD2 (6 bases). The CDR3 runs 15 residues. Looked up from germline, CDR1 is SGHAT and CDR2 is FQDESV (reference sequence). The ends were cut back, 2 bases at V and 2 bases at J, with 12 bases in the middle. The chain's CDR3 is CASSLSREGQETQYF. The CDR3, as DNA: TGTGCCAGCAGCTTATCGCGGGAAGGACAAGAGACCCAGTACTTC.

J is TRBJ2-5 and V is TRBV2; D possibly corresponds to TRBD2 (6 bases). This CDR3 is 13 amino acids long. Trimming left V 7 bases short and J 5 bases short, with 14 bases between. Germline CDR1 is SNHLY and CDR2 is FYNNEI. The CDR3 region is CASTGLEGETQYF. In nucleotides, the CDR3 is TGTGCCAGCACGGGCCTGGAGGGGGAGACCCAGTACTTC.

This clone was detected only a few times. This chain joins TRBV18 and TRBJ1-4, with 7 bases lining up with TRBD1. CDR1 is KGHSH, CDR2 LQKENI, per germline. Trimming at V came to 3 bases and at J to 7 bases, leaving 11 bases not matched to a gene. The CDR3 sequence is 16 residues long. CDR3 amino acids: CASSPRGGGASEKLFF. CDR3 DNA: TGTGCCAGCTCACCTCGAGGAGGGGGCGCGTCTGAAAAACTGTTTTTT.

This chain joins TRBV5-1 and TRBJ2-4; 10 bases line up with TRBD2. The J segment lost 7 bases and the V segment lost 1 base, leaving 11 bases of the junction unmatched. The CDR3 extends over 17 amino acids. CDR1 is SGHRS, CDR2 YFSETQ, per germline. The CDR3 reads CASSLMAQRGGSNIQYF. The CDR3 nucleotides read TGCGCCAGCAGCTTGATGGCCCAGCGGGGGGGCTCGAACATTCAGTACTTC.

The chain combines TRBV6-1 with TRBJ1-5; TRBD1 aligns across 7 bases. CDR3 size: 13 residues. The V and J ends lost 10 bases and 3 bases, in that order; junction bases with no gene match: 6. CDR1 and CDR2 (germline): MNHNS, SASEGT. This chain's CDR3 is CATGTVDNQPQHF. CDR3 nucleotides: TGTGCCACCGGGACAGTCGACAATCAGCCCCAGCATTTT.